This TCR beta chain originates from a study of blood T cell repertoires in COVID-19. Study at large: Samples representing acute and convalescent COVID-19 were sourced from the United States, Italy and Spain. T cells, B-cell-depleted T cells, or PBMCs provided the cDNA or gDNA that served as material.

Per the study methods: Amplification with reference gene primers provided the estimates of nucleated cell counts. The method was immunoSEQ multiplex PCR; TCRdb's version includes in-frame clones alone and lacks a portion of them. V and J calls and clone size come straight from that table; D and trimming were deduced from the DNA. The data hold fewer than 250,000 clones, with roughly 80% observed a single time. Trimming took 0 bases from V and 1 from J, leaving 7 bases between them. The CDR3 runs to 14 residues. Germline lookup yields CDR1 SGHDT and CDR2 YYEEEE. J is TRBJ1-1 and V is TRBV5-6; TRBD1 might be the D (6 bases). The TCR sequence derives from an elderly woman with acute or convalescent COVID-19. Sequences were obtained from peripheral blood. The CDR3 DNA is TGTGCCAGCAGCTTGGTACAGGGGAACACTGAAGCTTTCTTT. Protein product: CASSLVQGNTEAFF.